This T cell receptor (beta chain) was sequenced in a study of T cell responses to AZD1222 COVID-19 vaccine. Study in general: Second-dose timings of about 4 or about 12 weeks were pooled.

Findings and caveats of the study: Unmutated regions of variants are reportedly targeted by nearly half of spike-specific TCRs. Without day 14 samples, only post-peak T cell repertoires were studied.

The repertoire was sequenced with immunoSEQ multiplex PCR; TCRdb's copy has only in-frame clones and lacks some. In the table there are 120,000 to 150,000 clones, roughly nine tenths of which are singletons. Per the germline V gene, CDR1 is SGHVS and CDR2 is FQNEAQ. The CDR3 is made up of 14 amino acids. V dropped 6 bases and J dropped 8; count of bases not matched to a gene: 7. On this clone: Antigen specificity is unknown.

Specimen: peripheral blood, collected on day 0 of AZD1222 vaccination. This clonotype originated in an adult in good health. The chain joins TRBV7-8 to TRBJ1-4; 9 nucleotides agree with TRBD1. In nucleotides, the CDR3 is TGTGCCAGCAGTCACGACAGGGGGATCGAAAAACTGTTTTTT. It specifies CASSHDRGIEKLFF. Full variable domain (missing parts from reference TRBV7-8 and TRBJ1-4): GAGVSQSPRYKVAKRGQDVALRCDPISGHVSLFWYQQALGQGPEFLTYFQNEAQLDKSGLPSDRFFAERPEGSVSTLKIQRTQQEDSAVYLCASSHDRGIEKLFFGSGTQLSVL.